This T cell receptor (beta chain) is from a study of blood T cell repertoires in COVID-19. Turning to the study itself: Sites in the United States, Italy and Spain provided acute and convalescent COVID-19 samples. Sample material is recorded as cDNA or gDNA derived from T cells, B-cell-depleted T cells, or PBMCs.

In the original processing: The authors estimated nucleated cell counts from reference gene primer amplification. Only in-frame clones appear in the TCRdb table, and some are missing; sequencing was by immunoSEQ multiplex PCR. V, J and clone size are those of that table, while D and trimming were read from the DNA. The repertoire holds 70,000 or so clones, with approximately 80% as singletons. The CDR3 loop spans 13 amino acids. V shed 3 bases and J shed 0 bases, with 5 bases lying between them. This clone was observed once. This sequence originates from an elderly man with active or convalescent COVID-19. The sequenced sample was peripheral blood. This rearrangement joins TRBV23-1 to TRBJ1-1; D call uncertain. TRBV23-1 is treated as an ORF (open reading frame) with a function not yet certain. This chain's CDR3 is CASSHTMNTEAFF. CDR3 bases: TGCGCCAGCAGTCACACAATGAACACTGAAGCTTTCTTT.